These 19 T cell receptor beta chains were sequenced from one sample in a study of blood T cell repertoires in COVID-19. Generated by immunoSEQ multiplex PCR, the TCRdb table keeps only in-frame clones and is missing some. This repertoire shows approximately 150,000 clones, approximately 84% found once; its top ten account for around 5.3%. Sequenced sample: PBMCs or T cells enriched from blood (not recorded which). Receptors were obtained from a woman aged 40 to 55 with acute COVID-19.

J is TRBJ1-1 and V is TRBV14; no clear D. This CDR3 has 14 residues. With 3 bases removed from V and 1 base from J, the gap between germline ends came to 9 bases. Germline values: CDR1 SGHDN, CDR2 FVKESK. DNA of the CDR3: TGTGCCAGCAGCCAGGGCTATTGGAACACTGAAGCTTTCTTT. Translated: CASSQGYWNTEAFF.

The chain carries TRBV7-8 and TRBJ1-2, with 8 bases fitting TRBD1. J was trimmed by 3 bases and V by 5 bases; bases with no gene match: 11. The germline V gene has CDR1 SGHVS and CDR2 FQNEAQ. The CDR3 totals 16 residues. The CDR3 loop reads CASSLRGTGRDYGYTF. In nucleotides, the CDR3 is TGTGCCAGCAGCCTCAGGGGGACAGGTCGGGACTATGGCTACACCTTC.

The gene calls are TRBV5-4 and TRBJ1-2; 8 nucleotides agree with TRBD1. Trimming removed 2 bases from V and 5 bases from J; junction bases left unmatched: 5. The CDR3 is made up of 14 amino acids. Per germline, CDR1 SGHNT and CDR2 YYREEE (reference sequence). The DNA for the CDR3 is TGTGCCAGCAGCTTTAGACAGGGGAATTATGGCTACACCTTC. It encodes CASSFRQGNYGYTF.

This rearrangement joins TRBV7-9 to TRBJ2-1; D might be TRBD2 (5 bases). The CDR3 runs to 17 residues. Trimming removed 1 base at V and 0 bases at J, with 13 bases between. Germline assignment: CDR1 SEHNR and CDR2 FQNEAQ (reference sequence). CDR3 protein: CASSLGASLLSYNEQFF. CDR3 DNA: TGTGCCAGCAGCTTAGGGGCTAGCCTCCTCTCCTACAATGAGCAGTTCTTC.

Only one count was recorded for this clone. The gene calls are TRBV24-1 and TRBJ1-2; D unresolved. V shed 0 bases and J shed 2 bases, with 15 bases lying between them. CDR3 size: 17 residues. Germline V CDR1 and CDR2: KGHDR, SFDVKD. The CDR3 is CATSDLVRRIVNYGYTF. As DNA, the CDR3 is TGTGCCACCAGTGATTTGGTGCGCAGGATCGTCAACTATGGCTACACCTTC.

This clone was detected a few times. The chain carries TRBV7-3 and TRBJ2-7, with 8 bases lining up with TRBD1. CDR1 SGHTA and CDR2 FQGTGA come from the germline V gene. The CDR3 runs to 15 residues. V was clipped by 5 bases and J by 5 bases; unmatched bases: 11. CDR3 DNA: TGTGCCAGCAGCCCCAGGGGGCAGGTGGTTGACGAGCAGTACTTC. This sequence encodes CASSPRGQVVDEQYF.

The V gene is TRBV27, the J gene TRBJ2-3, with 9 bases lining up with TRBD2. The CDR3 length is 16 residues. The V and J ends lost 4 bases and 2 bases, in that order; junction bases with no gene match: 7. Germline V gene sequence: CDR1 MNHEY, CDR2 SMNVEV (reference sequence). The CDR3 spells CASSWRSGRNTDTQYF. The CDR3 DNA sequence: TGTGCCAGCAGTTGGAGAAGCGGGAGGAACACAGATACGCAGTATTTT.

This chain connects TRBV7-2 to TRBJ1-5; 7 positions match TRBD1. The trim removed 5 bases at V and 0 bases at J, leaving 4 bases unmatched. CDR3 size: 15 residues. Germline lookup yields CDR1 SGHTA and CDR2 FQGNSA. This chain's CDR3 is CASSPRQGSNQPQHF. CDR3 nucleotide sequence: TGTGCCAGCAGCCCGAGACAGGGTAGCAATCAGCCCCAGCATTTT.

V is TRBV6-1 and J is TRBJ2-7, with 9 bases identical to TRBD2. Germline CDR1 is MNHNS and CDR2 is SASEGT. Trimming cost V 0 bases and J 0 bases; bases outside gene matches: 3. The CDR3 consists of 16 residues. CDR3: CASSEALSGSSYEQYF. The CDR3 region has the DNA TGTGCCAGCAGTGAAGCGCTTAGCGGGAGCTCCTACGAGCAGTACTTC.

The V call is TRBV4-2, the J call TRBJ1-2; 8 bases match TRBD1. CDR1 and CDR2 from the germline V gene are LGHNA and YNFKEQ. CDR3 length equals 17 residues. With 1 base clipped from V and 5 bases from J, the junction kept 12 bases outside the gene matches. CDR3 loop: CASSQGQRQGSLYGYTF. The CDR3 nucleotides are TGTGCCAGCAGCCAAGGGCAAAGACAGGGGTCCCTTTATGGCTACACCTTC.

The rearrangement uses TRBV9 and TRBJ2-3, with TRBD2 matching over 7 bases. Germline values: CDR1 SGDLS, CDR2 YYNGEE. Trimming at V came to 0 bases and at J to 1 base, leaving 5 bases not matched to a gene. The CDR3 has 16 residues. The CDR3 DNA sequence: TGTGCCAGCAGCGTAGGGGGCGGGAGCCGCACAGATACGCAGTATTTT. This encodes CASSVGGGSRTDTQYF. Supplemented by reference TRBV9 and TRBJ2-3, the full variable domain reads DSGVTQTPKHLITATGQRVTLRCSPRSGDLSVYWYQQSLDQGLQFLIQYYNGEERAKGNILERFSAQQFPDLHSELNLSSLELGDSALYFCASSVGGGSRTDTQYFGPGTRLTVL.

This chain connects TRBV7-9 to TRBJ2-3; no reliable D call. The CDR3 spans 12 residues. V was trimmed by 6 bases and J by 4 bases, leaving 8 bases between them. The germline CDR1 and CDR2 sequences are SEHNR and FQNEAQ (reference sequence). The CDR3 bases are TGTGCCAGCAGTCCCCCCGCAGATACGCAGTATTTT. Its translation: CASSPPADTQYF.

This rearrangement joins TRBV19 to TRBJ2-1; D possibly corresponds to TRBD1 (5 bases). V lost 7 bases, J lost 4 bases, and 14 bases lay in between. Germline V CDR1 and CDR2: LNHDA, SQIVND (reference sequence). The CDR3 sequence is 14 residues long. The CDR3: CASTPWGSYNEQFF. As DNA, the CDR3 is TGTGCCAGTACCCCCTGGGGCTCATACAATGAGCAGTTCTTC.

This chain uses TRBV15 with TRBJ2-1; tentatively, D is TRBD2 (5 bases). In germline, CDR1 is LNHNV, CDR2 YYDKDF (reference sequence). There are 14 residues in the CDR3. V lost 3 bases and J lost 6, with 12 bases in between. The DNA of the CDR3 is TGTGCCACCAGCAGCCTCGGACTTCTCAATGAGCAGTTCTTC. As protein: CATSSLGLLNEQFF.

This chain connects TRBV27 to TRBJ1-5; D may be TRBD1 (5 bases). This CDR3 is 17 amino acids long. V lost 8 bases and J 3 bases, leaving 23 bases between the germline ends. CDR1 and CDR2 from the germline V gene are MNHEY and SMNVEV (reference sequence). CDR3 sequence: CASPSNGRGVDNQPQHF. Here the CDR3 DNA reads TGTGCCAGCCCTTCGAACGGGAGGGGAGTGGACAATCAGCCCCAGCATTTT.

This sequence joins TRBV21-1 and TRBJ1-1; the table's D call TRBD1 went unverified against the DNA. TRBV21-1 is listed as a pseudogene. This CDR3 contains 17 residues. The CDR3 DNA follows: TGTGCCAGCAGCAGGAGCGAAAAACAGGGTACGAACACTGAAGCTTTCTTT. It is translated as CASSRSEKQGTNTEAFF.

The chain recombines TRBV5-1 with TRBJ2-5; D possibly corresponds to TRBD2 (5 bases). V dropped 3 bases and J dropped 2 bases, with 8 bases sitting between them. This CDR3 is 13 amino acids long. Germline CDR1 is SGHRS and CDR2 is YFSETQ. As DNA, the CDR3 is TGCGCCAGCAGCTCGGAGGTACAAGAGACCCAGTACTTC. It codes for CASSSEVQETQYF.

A remark on this clone: Its ends do not fully match the called genes, so a read error is possible. The V gene is TRBV7-7, the J gene TRBJ2-7; a weak D match, TRBD2 (6 bases). Germline V gene sequence: CDR1 SSHAT, CDR2 FNYEAQ (reference sequence). The CDR3 loop spans 14 amino acids. Here the CDR3 reads CASSLVHPGAEQYF. CDR3 in DNA: TGTGCTAGCAGCTTGGTCCATCCGGGAGCCGAGCAGTACTTC.

The gene calls are TRBV9 and TRBJ2-5; tentatively, D is TRBD1 (7 bases). The CDR3 covers 16 residues. Trimming removed 4 bases from V and 5 bases from J, with 21 bases in between. The germline V gene has CDR1 SGDLS and CDR2 YYNGEE. CDR3 DNA: TGTGCCAGCAGCCGAACTTCCTCACAGGGGAGGGAGACCCAGTACTTC. Translation gives CASSRTSSQGRETQYF.